These 10 T cell receptor beta chains were all obtained from the same sample, sequenced in a study of blood T cell repertoires in COVID-19. Clones were read by immunoSEQ multiplex PCR, and TCRdb kept only the in-frame ones, dropping some. The data show fewer than 350,000 clones, 81% seen once. Sample: peripheral blood. These receptors all stem from a woman aged 55-70 years with active or convalescent COVID-19.

CDR3 residues: CAWMLARSGRYNEQFF. In nucleotides, the CDR3 is TGTGCCTGGATGCTAGCTCGGAGCGGGAGATACAATGAGCAGTTCTTC. V gene TRBV30 combines with J gene TRBJ2-1; 8 bases agree with TRBD2. The trim removed 4 bases at V and 4 bases at J, leaving 12 bases unmatched. The CDR3 consists of 16 residues. CDR1 is GTSNPN, CDR2 SVGIG, per germline (reference sequence).

The rearrangement links TRBV5-1 to TRBJ1-4; 9 bases are a match to TRBD1. V trimming: 4 bases; J trimming: 7 bases; junction bases outside the gene matches: 11. The germline V gene has CDR1 SGHRS and CDR2 YFSETQ. The CDR3 runs 16 residues. The CDR3 loop reads CASSNPPGQGSEKLFF. CDR3 DNA sequence: TGCGCCAGCAGCAACCCCCCGGGACAGGGATCTGAAAAACTGTTTTTT.

This clone was observed a single time. The J gene is TRBJ1-2, the V gene TRBV27; D is perhaps TRBD1 (6 bases). The V end was cut by 3 bases, the J end by 5 bases, with 7 bases between. The CDR3 runs to 12 residues. CDR1 and CDR2 from the germline V gene are MNHEY and SMNVEV (reference sequence). This chain's CDR3 is CASSFQGYGYTF. In DNA form, the CDR3 reads TGTGCCAGCAGTTTTCAGGGGTATGGCTACACCTTC.

The genes are TRBV11-2 and TRBJ1-2; 8 bases agree with TRBD1. CDR1 and CDR2 from the germline V gene are SGHAT and FQNNGV. Germline trimming cut 5 bases from V and 3 bases from J; bases unmatched to any gene: 5. CDR3 length: 14 amino acids. The CDR3 sequence is CASSGRGPYYGYTF. The CDR3, as DNA: TGTGCCAGCAGCGGCAGGGGGCCCTACTATGGCTACACCTTC.

This clone was observed a single time. A read error may produce the germline difference seen at one junction end. The sample holds other DNA sequences that translate to the same CDR3. This chain joins TRBV5-8 and TRBJ1-2; unclear D gene. Looked up from germline, CDR1 is SGHTS and CDR2 is YDEGEE. CDR3 size: 12 residues. The CDR3 DNA follows: TGTGCCAGCAGCTTTAAACTTTATGGTTACACCTTC. Its translation: CASSFKLYGYTF.

The chain links TRBV7-6 to TRBJ2-7, with D possibly being TRBD1 (6 bases). The CDR3 consists of 14 residues. V was cut by 4 bases and J by 3 bases, with 13 bases left in between. CDR1 and CDR2 (germline): SGHVS, FNYEAQ. CDR3 DNA sequence: TGTGCCAGCAGCTCCCCCGGGACACTCTACGAGCAGTACTTC. This codes for CASSSPGTLYEQYF.

The V and J genes are TRBV5-6 and TRBJ2-5, with 9 positions matching TRBD2. This CDR3 spans 14 amino acids. Trimming cost V 2 bases and J 5 bases; bases outside gene matches: 4. Looked up from germline, CDR1 is SGHDT and CDR2 is YYEEEE. CDR3 in amino acids: CASSFDAGGETQYF. The CDR3 DNA follows: TGTGCCAGCAGCTTCGACGCGGGGGGGGAGACCCAGTACTTC.

V is TRBV5-8 and J is TRBJ1-5; 9 positions match TRBD1. Trimming cost V 2 bases and J 3 bases; bases outside gene matches: 3. The CDR3 covers 15 residues. CDR1 is SGHTS and CDR2 is YDEGEE in the germline V gene. The CDR3 loop reads CASSFRDRVNQPQHF. The CDR3 nucleotides read TGTGCCAGCAGCTTCCGGGACAGGGTCAATCAGCCCCAGCATTTT.

V usage is TRBV5-5 and J usage is TRBJ2-5; 10 nucleotides align to TRBD2. V gave up 6 bases and J gave up 0 bases; unmatched junction bases: 11. This CDR3 contains 17 residues. Germline V gene sequence: CDR1 SGHKS, CDR2 YYEKEE (reference sequence). CDR3 residues: CASTPLAGARYQETQYF. The CDR3 DNA reads TGTGCCAGCACCCCCCTAGCGGGGGCCCGGTACCAAGAGACCCAGTACTTC.

This chain uses TRBV5-1 with TRBJ2-5; no clear D gene. Germline CDR1 is SGHRS and CDR2 is YFSETQ. The CDR3 consists of 14 residues. V was pared by 0 bases and J by 5 bases, with 11 bases between. The CDR3 protein is CASSLDPGAETQYF. CDR3 nucleotides: TGCGCCAGCAGCTTGGATCCGGGTGCGGAGACCCAGTACTTC.